This T cell receptor (beta chain) originates from a study of blood T cell repertoires in COVID-19. Across the study: Both acute and convalescent COVID-19 samples were obtained from the United States, Italy and Spain. Nucleic acid was either cDNA or gDNA, and it came from T cells, B-cell-depleted T cells, or PBMCs.

The CDR3 runs to 16 residues. V dropped 4 bases and J dropped 0 bases, with 13 bases sitting between them. The germline gives CDR1 LGHDT, CDR2 YNNKEL (reference sequence). Authors' data handling: Quantification of nucleated cells was approximated via reference gene primer amplification. TCRdb keeps only in-frame clones here, not all; method: immunoSEQ multiplex PCR. Clone size and V and J calls were adopted from that table, with D and trimming inferred from the DNA. The data show 70,000 to 75,000 clones, roughly 88% seen once. Sequenced material: peripheral blood. The rearrangement joins TRBV3-1 (or the pseudogene TRBV3-2) to TRBJ2-4; D possibly corresponds to TRBD1 (5 bases). This TCR derives from a human donor in a cohort sampled during active COVID-19. The DNA of the CDR3 is TGTGCCAGCAGCCCCGCTCAGGGTATAGCCAAAAACATTCAGTACTTC. Translating gives CASSPAQGIAKNIQYF.